The 18 T cell receptor beta chains presented below share a single source sample, sequenced in a study of lung T cells in sarcoidosis with Löfgren's syndrome. Each CDR3 protein is one row after TCRdb ran MiXCR on the reads. The data show about 4,000 distinct CDR3 sequences, with under 25% seen just once and roughly 8.7% held by the top ten. Sequenced sample: CD4+ T cells from bronchoalveolar lavage. The receptors were sampled from a human donor with sarcoidosis (Löfgren's syndrome or another form), or a control subject (not recorded which).

Many counts were recorded for this clonotype. V gene TRBV7-2 combines with J gene TRBJ1-4, with D tentatively TRBD1 (5 bases). This CDR3 region has 16 residues. Trimming cost V 5 bases and J 1 base, with 14 bases left between them. Germline V gives CDR1 SGHTA, CDR2 FQGNSA. The CDR3 DNA reads as TGTGCCAGCAGCCTTCACGGGGCGGGAACTAATGAAAAACTGTTTTTT. This gives the protein CASSLHGAGTNEKLFF.

The rearrangement uses TRBV24-1 and TRBJ2-3; possible D gene TRBD1, 5 bases. The CDR3 is 14 residues long. V was cut by 6 bases and J by 5 bases, with 14 bases left in between. The germline V gene has CDR1 KGHDR and CDR2 SFDVKD. CDR3 residues: CATSLGREQDTQYF. CDR3 sequence (DNA): TGTGCCACCAGTCTCGGCAGGGAACAAGATACGCAGTATTTT.

By share of the sample, this clonotype is medium-sized. V gene TRBV28 combines with J gene TRBJ2-7; TRBD1 is a possible D gene (6 bases). The CDR3 runs 13 residues. The germline V gene has CDR1 MDHEN and CDR2 SYDVKM. Trimming left V 6 bases short and J 4 bases short, with 13 bases between. Here the CDR3 reads CASSLSDRYEQYV. CDR3 DNA: TGTGCCAGCAGCCTATCGGACAGATACGAGCAGTACGTC.

This clonotype was seen at least ten times. The rearrangement joins TRBV5-1 to TRBJ1-1; D remains unclear. The germline CDR1 and CDR2 sequences are SGHRS and YFSETQ. The CDR3 runs 14 residues. V was cut by 1 base and J by 3 bases, with 10 bases left in between. In nucleotides, the CDR3 is TGCGCCAGCAGCTTGATGCGGGAGGACACTGAAGCTTTCTTT. It specifies CASSLMREDTEAFF.

This clonotype showed up many times. The chain joins TRBV15 to TRBJ1-5, with TRBD1 matching over 7 bases. The V segment lost 0 bases and the J segment 3 bases; nucleotides outside the gene matches: 8. Germline loops: CDR1 LNHNV, CDR2 YYDKDF (reference sequence). CDR3 length: 17 residues. DNA of the CDR3: TGTGCCACCAGCAGAGATCGGCAAGGGGGCATCAATCAGCCCCAGCATTTT. It is translated as CATSRDRQGGINQPQHF.

This clonotype counts as medium-sized. This chain connects TRBV12-3 or TRBV12-4 to TRBJ2-7, with 13 bases identical to TRBD2. Trimming at V came to 2 bases and at J to 0 bases, leaving 7 bases not matched to a gene. The CDR3 totals 18 residues. The CDR3 reads CASSLPGTSGTTSYEQYF. CDR3 nucleotides: TGTGCCAGCAGTTTACCTGGGACTAGCGGGACGACCTCCTACGAGCAGTACTTC.

This clonotype was seen repeatedly, ten times or more. The rearrangement links TRBV12-3 or TRBV12-4 to TRBJ2-5, with D perhaps TRBD2 (5 bases). Trimming cost V 6 bases and J 2 bases, with 19 bases left between them. CDR3 length: 16 residues. The CDR3 sequence: CASSPLGKRTQETQYF. The DNA of the CDR3 is TGTGCCAGCAGCCCTCTCGGGAAGCGGACTCAAGAGACCCAGTACTTC.

The chain is built from TRBV9 and TRBJ1-1; D unclear. Trimming shortened V by 0 bases and J by 0 bases, and 9 bases separated the two germline ends. Per germline, CDR1 SGDLS and CDR2 YYNGEE. The CDR3 spans 15 residues. The CDR3 nucleotides are TGTGCCAGCAGCGTAGCTAAAGGGCTGAACACTGAAGCTTTCTTT. Translation gives CASSVAKGLNTEAFF.

This clonotype is medium-sized (0.01 to 0.1%). The CDR3 DNA is TGTGCCATCAAGTTCGGCGGCAGGGAGACAGATACGCAGTATTTT. Protein sequence: CAIKFGGRETDTQYF. V gene TRBV10-3 combines with J gene TRBJ2-3; either TRBD1 or TRBD2 may fit D (5 bases each). CDR1 and CDR2 (germline): ENHRY, SYGVKD. Deletions cut 7 bases from V and 3 bases from J, with 17 bases between. The CDR3 sequence is 15 residues long.

Judged by abundance, this clonotype is medium-sized. The chain couples TRBV20-1 to TRBJ2-3, with TRBD1 matching 8 bases. Germline values: CDR1 DFQATT, CDR2 SNEGSKA (reference sequence). The V gene end was trimmed by 0 bases and the J gene end by 1 base; junction bases not matched to a gene: 3. The CDR3 consists of 15 residues. The CDR3 nucleotides read TGCAGTGCTAGAGATCCGGGACAGGGCACAGATACGCAGTATTTT. This gives the protein CSARDPGQGTDTQYF.

The J gene is TRBJ2-5, the V gene TRBV19, with 7 nucleotides matching TRBD2. Germline CDR1 LNHDA, CDR2 SQIVND (reference sequence). This CDR3 contains 14 residues. V shed 6 bases, J shed 4 bases, and the junction held 8 bases outside the gene matches. CDR3 coding DNA: TGTGCCAGTAGCCGGGAGGAGCGATTAGAGACCCAGTACTTC. Translated: CASSREERLETQYF.

By sample share, this clonotype is large. V gene TRBV6-1 combines with J gene TRBJ2-4, with 8 bases fitting TRBD1. Trimming removed 0 bases from V and 6 bases from J; junction bases left unmatched: 1. In germline, CDR1 is MNHNS, CDR2 SASEGT. The CDR3 is 14 residues long. The CDR3 DNA is TGTGCCAGCAGTGAAGCTGGACAGGGAAACATTCAGTACTTC. Translated: CASSEAGQGNIQYF.

This clonotype was detected many times. The chain combines TRBV7-2 with TRBJ2-5; a possible D gene is TRBD2 (6 bases). Trimming removed 2 bases at V and 5 bases at J, with 12 bases between. The CDR3 totals 14 residues. Germline V CDR1 and CDR2: SGHTA, FQGNSA. CDR3 residues: CASSLRSEGETQYF. The CDR3 DNA reads TGTGCCAGCAGCTTAAGATCGGAGGGGGAGACCCAGTACTTC. Full variable domain (outside the CDR3, taken from reference TRBV7-2 and TRBJ2-5): GAGVSQSPSNKVTEKGKDVELRCDPISGHTALYWYRQSLGQGLEFLIYFQGNSAPDKSGLPSDRFSAERTGGSVSTLTIQRTQQEDSAVYLCASSLRSEGETQYFGPGTRLLVL.

The chain combines TRBV7-9 with TRBJ1-3; a weak D match, TRBD1 (6 bases). Germline loops: CDR1 SEHNR, CDR2 FQNEAQ (reference sequence). Trimming took off 10 bases at V and 1 base at J, with 14 bases between the two ends. The CDR3 spans 14 residues. The CDR3 here is CAITGIPSGNTIYF. CDR3 coding DNA: TGTGCCATAACAGGGATCCCGTCTGGAAACACCATATATTTT.

By sample fraction, this clonotype is medium-sized (0.01 to 0.1%). V and J are TRBV28 and TRBJ2-3, with D hard to call. The CDR3 consists of 15 residues. With 3 bases removed from V and 3 bases from J, the gap between germline ends came to 13 bases. Germline CDR1 and CDR2: MDHEN and SYDVKM. In DNA form, the CDR3 reads TGTGCCAGCAGTTTGCCCTCGGCCATGACAGATACGCAGTATTTT. Protein sequence: CASSLPSAMTDTQYF. Drawing the rest from reference TRBV28 and TRBJ2-3, the complete variable domain is DVKVTQSSRYLVKRTGEKVFLECVQDMDHENMFWYRQDPGLGLRLIYFSYDVKMKEKGDIPEGYSVSREKKERFSLILESASTNQTSMYLCASSLPSAMTDTQYFGPGTRLTVL.

This clonotype has a count of ten or more. The chain has TRBV11-2 and TRBJ1-2, with 8 bases lining up with TRBD1. CDR1 is SGHAT, CDR2 FQNNGV, per germline. The V segment lost 0 bases and the J segment 3 bases; nucleotides outside the gene matches: 6. The CDR3 extends over 16 amino acids. CDR3 nucleotide sequence: TGTGCCAGCAGCTTAGACCCTCACAGGGGGGACTATGGCTACACCTTC. Protein product: CASSLDPHRGDYGYTF.

This clonotype is deemed medium-sized. The CDR3 region has the DNA TGTGCCAGCAGTGCTAGGAAGAGCTCCTACGAGCAGTACGTC. As protein: CASSARKSSYEQYV. This rearrangement joins TRBV2 to TRBJ2-7; D not certain. Germline CDR1 SNHLY, CDR2 FYNNEI. V lost 4 bases and J lost 0, with 10 bases in between. The CDR3 length is 14 residues.

This clonotype was counted ten times or more. The genes are TRBV5-4 and TRBJ1-2; D gene ambiguous. V shed 4 bases and J shed 4 bases, with 20 bases lying between them. The germline CDR1 and CDR2 sequences are SGHNT and YYREEE (reference sequence). The CDR3 length is 16 residues. DNA for the CDR3: TGTGCCAGCAGCCCAGCTTCTTCACCTTACAGCTATGGCTACACCTTC. Translated, it gives CASSPASSPYSYGYTF.